Listed below are T cell receptor beta chains from one sample, sequenced in a study of vaccination and CD4 T cells after COVID-19. TCRdb fed the PCR reads into MiXCR, producing one record per CDR3 protein. The sample yields around 18,000 distinct CDR3 sequences, 44% seen once. No antigen is known for these receptors. The material was CD4+ T cells from blood, cultured in vitro, obtained about 7 months after SARS-CoV-2 vaccination. All receptors come from a human donor who had recovered from COVID-19. Each CDR3 is given with its conserved first and last residue. A D gene is named only where the DNA matches it firmly. Clone size appears in some rows only: once, few, many, or a class for an expanded clone.

size: NA; D: TRBD2; V: TRBV20-1; J: TRBJ2-3; CDR3: CSASPTSGVTDTQYF; DNA: TGCAGTGCCTCCCCCACTAGCGGAGTCACAGATACGCAGTATTTT
size: NA; D: TRBD2; V: TRBV7-9; J: TRBJ2-7; CDR3: CASKIGSGESYEQYF; DNA: TGTGCCAGCAAAATTGGTAGCGGGGAGTCCTACGAGCAGTACTTC
size: NA; D: TRBD2; V: TRBV24-1; J: TRBJ2-5; CDR3: CATSAASGEHRETQYF; DNA: TGTGCCACCAGTGCGGCTAGCGGGGAGCATAGGGAGACCCAGTACTTC
size: NA; D: TRBD1; V: TRBV5-6; J: TRBJ1-1; CDR3: CASSSSGGIGTEAFF; DNA: TGTGCCAGCAGCTCTTCAGGGGGAATAGGGACTGAAGCTTTCTTT
size: NA; D: TRBD2; V: TRBV6-4; J: TRBJ2-1; CDR3: CASSVTSGSYNEQFF; DNA: TGTGCCAGCAGTGTCACTAGCGGCTCCTACAATGAGCAGTTCTTC
size: few; D: TRBD1; V: TRBV7-2; J: TRBJ1-1; CDR3: CASSRGQGTEAFF; DNA: TGTGCCAGCAGCCGAGGACAGGGCACTGAAGCTTTCTTT
size: NA; D: TRBD2; V: TRBV6-1; J: TRBJ2-7; CDR3: CATPEGTSLYEQYF; DNA: TGTGCCACCCCCGAGGGGACTAGCCTATACGAGCAGTACTTC
size: medium-sized; D: TRBD1; V: TRBV6-1; J: TRBJ2-7; CDR3: CASSAQGVEYEQYF; DNA: TGTGCCAGCAGTGCTCAGGGGGTTGAGTACGAGCAGTACTTC
size: NA; D: NA; V: TRBV7-2; J: TRBJ2-2; CDR3: CASSPPGRTGELFF; DNA: TGTGCCAGCAGCCCCCCAGGGCGAACCGGGGAGCTGTTTTTT
size: NA; D: NA; V: TRBV7-2; J: TRBJ2-1; CDR3: CASGALGKYNEQFF; DNA: TGTGCCAGCGGAGCTCTGGGGAAATACAATGAGCAGTTCTTC
size: few; D: NA; V: TRBV7-9; J: TRBJ1-2; CDR3: CASSLMKGRSANYGYTF; DNA: TGTGCCAGCAGCTTAATGAAGGGGCGGTCGGCTAACTATGGCTACACCTTC
size: few; D: NA; V: TRBV7-9; J: TRBJ1-6; CDR3: CASSLAPVSNSPLHF; DNA: TGTGCCAGCAGCTTAGCGCCAGTCTCTAATTCACCCCTCCACTTT
size: NA; D: NA; V: TRBV30; J: TRBJ2-5; CDR3: CAWSVRSRETQYF; DNA: TGTGCCTGGAGTGTACGCAGCAGGGAGACCCAGTACTTC
size: few; D: TRBD1; V: TRBV6-1; J: TRBJ2-5; CDR3: CASSELLGTGEETQYF; DNA: TGTGCCAGCAGTGAACTGTTAGGGACAGGGGAAGAGACCCAGTACTTC
size: NA; D: NA; V: TRBV2; J: TRBJ2-5; CDR3: CASSVFLVQETQYF; DNA: TGTGCCAGCAGTGTCTTCCTAGTCCAAGAGACCCAGTACTTC
size: few; D: NA; V: TRBV24-1; J: TRBJ2-3; CDR3: CATSGFSTDTQYF; DNA: TGTGCCACCAGTGGTTTCAGCACAGATACGCAGTATTTT
size: NA; D: NA; V: TRBV11-1; J: TRBJ1-1; CDR3: CASSLEQRRAFF; DNA: TGTGCCAGCAGCTTGGAGCAAAGGAGGGCTTTCTTT
size: NA; D: NA; V: TRBV28; J: TRBJ1-2; CDR3: CASSSPSRGYGYTF; DNA: TGTGCCAGCAGTTCCCCTTCCAGAGGCTATGGCTACACCTTC
size: few; D: TRBD1; V: TRBV7-7; J: TRBJ1-2; CDR3: CASSPSRDRGFYGYTF; DNA: TGTGCTAGCAGCCCTAGCCGGGACAGGGGTTTCTATGGCTACACCTTC
size: NA; D: NA; V: TRBV20-1; J: TRBJ2-5; CDR3: CSARDSNSVQETQYF; DNA: TGCAGTGCTAGAGATTCCAACAGTGTCCAAGAGACCCAGTACTTC
size: few; D: NA; V: TRBV7-9; J: TRBJ1-1; CDR3: CASSFGSGTEAFF; DNA: TGTGCCAGCAGCTTCGGATCGGGGACTGAAGCTTTCTTT
size: few; D: TRBD2; V: TRBV25-1; J: TRBJ2-5; CDR3: CASSLASGRWGETQYF; DNA: TGTGCCAGCAGTCTGGCTAGCGGGAGATGGGGGGAGACCCAGTACTTC
size: NA; D: TRBD2; V: TRBV7-2; J: TRBJ2-5; CDR3: CASSVLAGGPVLETQYF; DNA: TGTGCCAGCAGTGTACTAGCGGGGGGCCCCGTGTTGGAGACCCAGTACTTC
size: few; D: NA; V: TRBV7-2; J: TRBJ2-3; CDR3: CASSLGASRRTDTQYF; DNA: TGTGCCAGCAGCTTAGGGGCTAGCCGGCGCACAGATACGCAGTATTTT
size: NA; D: NA; V: TRBV6-2/TRBV6-3; J: TRBJ1-1; CDR3: CASQDGGENTEAFF; DNA: TGTGCCAGCCAGGATGGGGGGGAGAACACTGAAGCTTTCTTT
size: NA; D: NA; V: TRBV6-1; J: TRBJ2-1; CDR3: CASTRDTPNQFF; DNA: TGTGCCAGCACAAGAGACACTCCAAATCAGTTCTTC
size: few; D: TRBD2; V: TRBV20-1; J: TRBJ2-3; CDR3: CSARLAGATDTQYF; DNA: TGCAGTGCTAGATTAGCGGGGGCCACAGATACGCAGTATTTT
size: NA; D: NA; V: TRBV2; J: TRBJ2-5; CDR3: CASSEALAETQYF; DNA: TGTGCCAGCAGTGAAGCGCTAGCAGAGACCCAGTACTTC
size: NA; D: NA; V: TRBV6-2/TRBV6-3; J: TRBJ1-5; CDR3: CASSDYGGSQPQHF; DNA: TGTGCCAGCAGCGACTATGGGGGATCTCAGCCCCAGCATTTT
size: few; D: NA; V: TRBV27; J: TRBJ2-5; CDR3: CASSRRGSWEGGPQETQYF; DNA: TGTGCCAGCAGCCGCAGGGGTTCTTGGGAGGGAGGGCCACAAGAGACCCAGTACTTC
size: NA; D: NA; V: TRBV7-6; J: TRBJ2-7; CDR3: CASSLDLGVSYEQYF; DNA: TGTGCCAGCAGCTTAGACTTAGGCGTCTCCTACGAGCAGTACTTC
size: NA; D: TRBD1; V: TRBV20-1; J: TRBJ1-2; CDR3: CSARWTGVAGYTF; DNA: TGCAGTGCCCGCTGGACAGGGGTGGCTGGCTACACCTTC
size: few; D: TRBD1; V: TRBV20-1; J: TRBJ1-2; CDR3: CSARDTGQGLGYTF; DNA: TGCAGTGCTAGAGATACCGGACAGGGTCTTGGCTACACCTTC
size: large; D: TRBD2; V: TRBV4-1; J: TRBJ2-7; CDR3: CASRPGLAGRNEQYF; DNA: TGCGCCAGCAGACCCGGACTAGCGGGACGGAACGAGCAGTACTTC
size: NA; D: TRBD2; V: TRBV15; J: TRBJ2-5; CDR3: CATSRDPLAVETQYF; DNA: TGTGCCACCAGCAGAGATCCACTAGCGGTAGAGACCCAGTACTTC
size: NA; D: NA; V: TRBV6-2/TRBV6-3; J: TRBJ1-2; CDR3: CASSRLGRKSGYTF; DNA: TGTGCCAGCAGCAGGTTAGGGAGGAAGAGTGGCTACACCTTC